The 25 T cell receptor beta chains below were found in one sample sequenced in a study of T cell repertoires in cytomegalovirus infection. These TCRs are of unknown antigen specificity. TCRdb re-called the reads with MiXCR, one entry per CDR3 protein. Of tens of thousands of distinct CDR3 sequences in the sample, roughly 20% were seen once. Sequenced here: CD8+ T cells from cultured PBMCs, sampled from culture after CMV antigen stimulation. These receptors all stem from a human donor in good health (CMV status not recorded). Some clones in this sample may be carry-over from other donors' samples.

In this sample, this clonotype turned up a few times. Relative to the germline gene, one junction end is altered; a read error may explain this. The rearrangement links TRBV4-1 to TRBJ2-7, with 11 nucleotides matching TRBD2. Per germline, CDR1 MGHRA and CDR2 YSYEKL. The CDR3 has 15 amino acids. The CDR3 DNA follows: TGTGCCAGCAGCCAGTTAGCGGGGGGGCATTACGAGCAGTACTTC. Amino acid sequence: CASSQLAGGHYEQYF.

This sequence joins TRBV6-2 or TRBV6-3 and TRBJ2-1; D is uncertain. Deletions cut 5 bases from V and 4 bases from J, with 6 bases between. This CDR3 comprises 12 residues. In germline, CDR1 is MNHEY, CDR2 SVGEGT. The CDR3 sequence: CASSLSYNEQFF. The CDR3 nucleotides read TGTGCCAGCAGTCTCAGTTACAATGAGCAGTTCTTC.

V gene TRBV27 combines with J gene TRBJ1-5; D remains unclear. The germline gives CDR1 MNHEY, CDR2 SMNVEV (reference sequence). CDR3 length: 14 residues. Trimming pared 6 bases from V and 4 bases from J, leaving 13 bases between. The CDR3 spells CASSSSGTNQPQHF. DNA of the CDR3: TGTGCCAGCAGCTCCTCAGGTACTAATCAGCCCCAGCATTTT.

The CDR3 bases are TGTGCCAGCACTCCTAGGACCTATGTGGATGGCTACACCTTC. As protein: CASTPRTYVDGYTF. V gene TRBV6-1 combines with J gene TRBJ1-2; no definite D call. This CDR3 comprises 14 residues. Germline lookup yields CDR1 MNHNS and CDR2 SASEGT. With 7 bases removed from V and 6 bases from J, the gap between germline ends came to 18 bases.

This chain uses TRBV6-1 with TRBJ1-3; D remains ambiguous. Germline-derived CDR1 and CDR2 are MNHNS and SASEGT. This CDR3 is 10 amino acids long. V was cut by 5 bases and J by 5 bases, with 1 base left in between. CDR3 amino acids: CASSRNTIYF. The CDR3, as DNA: TGTGCCAGCAGTCGAAACACCATATATTTT.

This clonotype was detected a few times. This chain links TRBV12-3 or TRBV12-4 with TRBJ2-7, with D possibly being TRBD2 (6 bases). The CDR3 is 15 residues long. The V end lost 3 bases, the J end lost 0 bases, and 12 bases lay between the germline ends. The CDR3 coding sequence is TGTGCCAGCAGTTTGGGCGGGGTAAGCTCCTACGAGCAGTACTTC. It is translated as CASSLGGVSSYEQYF.

A few counts support this clonotype. The gene calls are TRBV7-2 and TRBJ2-7, with 10 bases aligning to TRBD1. Germline CDR1 reads SGHTA; CDR2 reads FQGNSA. The CDR3 extends over 16 amino acids. Germline trimming cut 2 bases from V and 4 bases from J; bases unmatched to any gene: 8. The CDR3 region is CASSLNPDRGPYEQYF. In DNA, the CDR3 is TGTGCCAGCAGCTTAAACCCCGACAGGGGGCCATACGAGCAGTACTTC.

The rearrangement joins TRBV28 to TRBJ2-2; D is ambiguous. V lost 3 bases and J 8 bases, leaving 16 bases between the germline ends. The CDR3 covers 15 residues. Germline CDR1 reads MDHEN; CDR2 reads SYDVKM. This chain's CDR3 is CASSFNDGPAGELFF. For the CDR3, the DNA is TGTGCCAGCAGTTTCAACGACGGCCCGGCAGGGGAGCTGTTTTTT.

This clonotype was detected only a few times. Relative to the germline gene, one junction end is altered; a read error may explain this. The V and J genes are TRBV7-2 and TRBJ1-1; D is unresolved. The CDR3 has 13 residues. Germline V CDR1 and CDR2: SGHTA, FQGNSA. The chain's CDR3 is CASSLLVNTQAFF. As DNA, the CDR3 is TGTGCCAGCAGCTTACTGGTGAACACTCAAGCTTTCTTT.

This clonotype occurred once. The chain recombines TRBV7-6 with TRBJ2-2, with D perhaps matching TRBD1 or TRBD2 (6 bases each). The CDR3 consists of 16 residues. V was pared by 5 bases and J by 4 bases, with 17 bases between. CDR1 and CDR2 (germline): SGHVS, FNYEAQ. The DNA of the CDR3 is TGTGCCAGCAGCCCCTCGGGGGCGCGGGGCACCGGGGAGCTGTTTTTT. Translation gives CASSPSGARGTGELFF.

The chain couples TRBV7-6 to TRBJ2-7; possible D gene TRBD1, 6 bases. Germline values: CDR1 SGHVS, CDR2 FNYEAQ. This CDR3 comprises 14 residues. Trimming removed 5 bases from V and 5 bases from J, with 16 bases in between. The CDR3 region has the DNA TGTGCCAGCAGCCCCGGACAGCCATACGACGAGCAGTACTTC. Translated: CASSPGQPYDEQYF.

The chain is built from TRBV5-1 and TRBJ2-5, with D perhaps matching TRBD1 (6 bases). The V end lost 4 bases, the J end lost 5 bases, and 21 bases lay between the germline ends. The germline V gene encodes CDR1 SGHRS and CDR2 YFSETQ. The CDR3 totals 16 residues. The DNA of the CDR3 is TGCGCCAGCAGCGGGGTTTTGGACAGCGTTACGGAGACCCAGTACTTC. Translated: CASSGVLDSVTETQYF.

This chain joins TRBV4-3 and TRBJ2-1, with 11 bases identical to TRBD2. Germline V lookup: CDR1 LGHNA, CDR2 YSLEER. The CDR3 has 16 amino acids. J lost 3 bases, V lost 2 bases, and 3 bases had no gene match. CDR3 DNA: TGCGCCAGCAGCCAAAGCGGGACTAGCGGCTACAATGAGCAGTTCTTC. Its translation: CASSQSGTSGYNEQFF.

There are many counts of this clonotype. CDR3 amino acids: CASSLGGGVPNEQFF. Written as DNA, the CDR3 is TGTGCCAGCAGTTTAGGGGGCGGGGTCCCCAATGAGCAGTTCTTC. This chain connects TRBV12-3 or TRBV12-4 to TRBJ2-1; D perhaps matches TRBD2 (6 bases). V shed 1 base and J shed 6 bases, with 13 bases lying between them. This CDR3 is 15 amino acids long.

The chain recombines TRBV7-2 with TRBJ2-7; D uncertain. Deletions cut 5 bases from V and 5 bases from J, with 16 bases between. This CDR3 is built from 14 residues. CDR1 is SGHTA, CDR2 FQGNSA, per germline. The CDR3 nucleotides are TGTGCCAGCAGCGATAGCTATTCTGGCGACGAGCAGTACTTC. Its protein product is CASSDSYSGDEQYF.

The CDR3 sequence: CSVGDRAPNEQFF. The CDR3 region has the DNA TGCAGCGTTGGGGACAGGGCCCCTAATGAGCAGTTCTTC. This chain uses TRBV29-1 with TRBJ2-1; 9 nucleotides match TRBD1. Germline loops: CDR1 SQVTM, CDR2 ANQGSEA. The CDR3 spans 13 residues. The J segment lost 7 bases and the V segment lost 4 bases, leaving 5 bases of the junction unmatched.

In this sample, this clonotype turned up once. At one end, the junction sequence differs from germline, possibly due to a read error. The gene calls are TRBV5-3 and TRBJ2-7; unclear D gene. TRBV5-3 is designated an ORF whose function remains uncertain. This CDR3 has 14 amino acids. CDR3 amino acids: CASSSNRPSYEQYF. In DNA, the CDR3 is TGTGCCAGCAGCTCCAACCGCCCCTCCTACGAGCAGTACTTC.

This clonotype turned up a few times. The rearrangement uses TRBV4-3 and TRBJ2-1; D may correspond to TRBD1 or TRBD2 (5 bases each). Between the trimmed V and J ends, which lost 1 base and 6 bases, there was a span of 22 bases. This CDR3 contains 18 residues. Per germline, CDR1 LGHNA and CDR2 YSLEER. The DNA for the CDR3 is TGCGCCAGCAGCCAAGTAGTGCAGGGCTGGGCTGGGAGCAATGAGCAGTTCTTC. It yields the protein CASSQVVQGWAGSNEQFF.

This clonotype was detected only a few times. V is TRBV27 and J is TRBJ2-7; TRBD1 matches 8 bases. The V segment lost 4 bases and the J segment 2 bases; nucleotides outside the gene matches: 4. The germline CDR1 and CDR2 sequences are MNHEY and SMNVEV (reference sequence). The CDR3 loop spans 14 amino acids. CDR3 DNA: TGTGCCAGCAGTTCGGACAGGGAACCCTACGAGCAGTACTTC. Protein product: CASSSDREPYEQYF.

This clonotype was observed at least ten times. The rearrangement uses TRBV5-4 and TRBJ1-1; a weak D match, TRBD1 (6 bases). CDR3 size: 14 residues. Trimming removed 5 bases from V and 0 bases from J, with 11 bases in between. Looked up from germline, CDR1 is SGHNT and CDR2 is YYREEE (reference sequence). The CDR3 DNA is TGTGCCAGCAGTTACAGGGACATGAACACTGAAGCTTTCTTT. Translated, it gives CASSYRDMNTEAFF.

The V gene is TRBV7-9, the J gene TRBJ2-1; unclear D gene. CDR1 is SEHNR and CDR2 is FQNEAQ in the germline V gene (reference sequence). CDR3 length equals 12 residues. V dropped 1 base and J dropped 7 bases, with 5 bases sitting between them. The CDR3: CASSLDPNEQFF. In DNA, the CDR3 is TGTGCCAGCAGCTTAGACCCGAATGAGCAGTTCTTC.

DNA for the CDR3: TGTGCCAGCAGTCCTCTAGTGGGCACAGATACGCAGTATTTT. This sequence encodes CASSPLVGTDTQYF. The chain carries TRBV12-3 or TRBV12-4 and TRBJ2-3; no clear D gene. The CDR3 sequence is 14 residues long. V lost 5 bases, J lost 1 base, and 10 bases lay in between.

This clonotype was observed a few times. This chain joins TRBV6-1 and TRBJ1-5, with D perhaps matching TRBD1 (6 bases). V dropped 7 bases and J dropped 7 bases, with 20 bases sitting between them. CDR1 and CDR2 (germline): MNHNS, SASEGT. There are 15 residues in the CDR3. The CDR3 sequence: CASTPRGGSRQPQHF. As DNA, the CDR3 is TGTGCCAGCACCCCCCGAGGGGGGTCTCGGCAGCCCCAGCATTTT.

This clonotype was found many times. The genes are TRBV7-2 and TRBJ2-3, with D perhaps TRBD1 (6 bases). The V end lost 5 bases, the J end lost 2 bases, and 14 bases lay between the germline ends. The length of the CDR3 is 15 residues. CDR1 and CDR2 (germline): SGHTA, FQGNSA. CDR3 region: CASSPSTGLTDTQYF. CDR3 nucleotides: TGTGCCAGCAGCCCTTCGACAGGCCTCACAGATACGCAGTATTTT. Supplemented by reference TRBV7-2 and TRBJ2-3, the full variable domain reads GAGVSQSPSNKVTEKGKDVELRCDPISGHTALYWYRQSLGQGLEFLIYFQGNSAPDKSGLPSDRFSAERTGGSVSTLTIQRTQQEDSAVYLCASSPSTGLTDTQYFGPGTRLTVL.

This rearrangement joins TRBV7-2 to TRBJ1-1; D is unclear. Germline V gene sequence: CDR1 SGHTA, CDR2 FQGNSA. The length of the CDR3 is 16 residues. V shed 3 bases and J shed 0 bases, with 14 bases lying between them. The CDR3 spells CASSFLSGRMNTEAFF. The CDR3 nucleotides are TGTGCCAGCAGCTTTCTGTCGGGCAGGATGAACACTGAAGCTTTCTTT.